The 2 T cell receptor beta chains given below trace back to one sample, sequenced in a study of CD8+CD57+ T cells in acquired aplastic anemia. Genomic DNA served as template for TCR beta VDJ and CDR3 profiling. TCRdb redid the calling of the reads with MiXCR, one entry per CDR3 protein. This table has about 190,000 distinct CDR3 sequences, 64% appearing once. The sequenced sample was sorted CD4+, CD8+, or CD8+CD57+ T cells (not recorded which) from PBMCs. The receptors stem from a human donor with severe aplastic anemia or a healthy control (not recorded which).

The CDR3 is CASSPNRLRGYTF. DNA of the CDR3: TGTGCCAGCAGCCCGAATAGACTTAGGGGCTACACCTTC. The chain couples TRBV14 to TRBJ1-2; D call uncertain. The V end was cut by 4 bases, the J end by 8 bases, with 14 bases between. This CDR3 region has 13 residues. Per the germline V gene, CDR1 is SGHDN and CDR2 is FVKESK.

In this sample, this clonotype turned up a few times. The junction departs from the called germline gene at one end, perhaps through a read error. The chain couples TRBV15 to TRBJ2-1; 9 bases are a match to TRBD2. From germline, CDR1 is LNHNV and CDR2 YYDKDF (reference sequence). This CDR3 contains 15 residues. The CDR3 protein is CATGRVAGAYNEQFF. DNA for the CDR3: TGTGCCACCGGCAGGGTAGCGGGGGCCTACAATGAGCAGTTCTTC. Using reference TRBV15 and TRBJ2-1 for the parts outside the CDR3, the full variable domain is DAMVIQNPRYQVTQFGKPVTLSCSQTLNHNVMYWYQQKSSQAPKLLFHYYDKDFNNEADTPDNFQSRRPNTSFCFLDIRSPGLGDTAMYLCATGRVAGAYNEQFFGPGTRLTVL.